A selection of T cell receptor beta chains follows, all from one sample in a study of CD8 T cells in ankylosing spondylitis. TCRdb re-derived calls from the 5' RACE reads in MiXCR, one entry per CDR3 protein. There are approximately 260,000 distinct CDR3 sequences in the sample; approximately 9% occur only once, and around 6.8% lies in the top ten. Input material: blood, either unsorted or a sorted T cell fraction (not recorded which). These TCRs come from a male donor with ankylosing spondylitis or in good health (not recorded which). CDR3s include the opening cysteine and the closing phenylalanine or tryptophan. The D gene is left open where the match is weak. A row's size may be missing; if present it is once, few, many or a size class.

j_call,d_call,clone_size,v_call,cdr3_nt,cdr3_aa
TRBJ2-7,TRBD2,many,TRBV11-1,TGTGCCAGCAGCGGGGTAGGGAGGACTAGCGGGAGAGTCTACGAGCAGTACTTC,CASSGVGRTSGRVYEQYF
TRBJ2-6,NA,many,TRBV5-1,TGCGCCAGCAGTCCGGGAGCTGGGGCCAACGTCCTGACTTTC,CASSPGAGANVLTF
TRBJ1-1,NA,many,TRBV12-3/TRBV12-4,TGTGCCAGCAGCTCACTAGGGTCGACTGAAGCTTTCTTT,CASSSLGSTEAFF
TRBJ2-1,NA,many,TRBV11-3,TGTGCCAGCAGCTTTGCCAGGGACAATGAGCAGTTCTTC,CASSFARDNEQFF
TRBJ1-4,NA,many,TRBV12-3/TRBV12-4,TGTGCCAGCAGTTCCCCTGGACAGTATGAAAAACTGTTTTTT,CASSSPGQYEKLFF
TRBJ2-3,NA,many,TRBV7-2,TGTGCCAGCAGCTATGTAGGGCGAGGCACAGATACGCAGTATTTT,CASSYVGRGTDTQYF
TRBJ1-2,TRBD1,many,TRBV9,TGTGCCAGCAGCATTCAGACAGGGGGCCCGTGGGGCTACACCTTC,CASSIQTGGPWGYTF
TRBJ1-2,NA,few,TRBV7-9,TGTGCCAGCACCCTTGGTCCCCATGGCTACACCTTC,CASTLGPHGYTF
TRBJ2-3,NA,many,TRBV27,TGTGCCAGCAGTCCGCGACCGAGCACAGATACGCAGTATTTT,CASSPRPSTDTQYF
TRBJ2-5,NA,NA,TRBV7-7,TGTGCTAGCAGCTTAGGATATCGTCAAGAGACCCAGTACTTC,CASSLGYRQETQYF
TRBJ1-5,TRBD1,many,TRBV9,TGTGCCAGCAGCGTAGCAGGGGGCAGCAATCAGCCCCAGCATTTT,CASSVAGGSNQPQHF
TRBJ1-1,NA,NA,TRBV29-1,TGCAGCGTTGCAGACAGCTTGAACACTGAAGCTTTCTTT,CSVADSLNTEAFF
TRBJ1-2,NA,many,TRBV15,TGTGCCACCAGCAGAGGACCGGGACAAAGCGGCTACACCTTC,CATSRGPGQSGYTF
TRBJ2-7,NA,many,TRBV27,TGTGCCACTAGGCGCGGGTACGAGCAGTACTTC,CATRRGYEQYF
TRBJ2-7,NA,medium-sized,TRBV20-1,TGCAGTGCTAGAGATCTCGACAGGCCGTCGTACGAGCAGTACTTC,CSARDLDRPSYEQYF
TRBJ2-2,TRBD2,NA,TRBV11-2,TGTGCCAGCAGCTCCCGACTAGCGGGAGGGCCTAACACCGGGGAGCTGTTTTTT,CASSSRLAGGPNTGELFF
TRBJ2-2,NA,many,TRBV24-1,TGTGCCACCAGTGATTCCGGGAAGGGCACCGGGGAGCTGTTTTTT,CATSDSGKGTGELFF
TRBJ2-3,NA,many,TRBV12-3/TRBV12-4,TGTGCCAGCAGTTTTAGCGACACAGATACGCAGTATTTT,CASSFSDTDTQYF
TRBJ2-1,NA,many,TRBV12-3/TRBV12-4,TGTGCCAGCAGGAGGGGTGAGCAGTTCTTC,CASRRGEQFF
TRBJ2-3,TRBD2,few,TRBV7-2,TGTGCCAGCAGCACCGCGACTAGCGGGGGCACAGATACGCAGTATTTT,CASSTATSGGTDTQYF
TRBJ2-1,NA,many,TRBV6-2/TRBV6-3,TGTGCCAGCAGTTACTCGATAGGACAGGGAGCTAGCGGGTCCTACAATGAGCAGTTCTTC,CASSYSIGQGASGSYNEQFF
TRBJ2-2,NA,many,TRBV6-1,TGTGCCAGCAGTGACGGAGGGGGCGGGACCGCCGGGGAGCTGTTTTTT,CASSDGGGGTAGELFF
TRBJ2-5,NA,few,TRBV15,TGTGCCACCAGCAGGGAAAATTCAGAGACCCAGTACTTC,CATSRENSETQYF
TRBJ2-1,NA,NA,TRBV6-2/TRBV6-3,TGTGCCAGCAAGGTTGGCAATGAGCAGTTCTTC,CASKVGNEQFF
TRBJ2-6,NA,many,TRBV12-3/TRBV12-4,TGTGCCAGCTTTAGGGAAGGAGACCGCTTCTGGGGGGCCAACGTCCTGACTTTC,CASFREGDRFWGANVLTF
TRBJ2-7,TRBD2,NA,TRBV20-1,TGCAGTGCTAGGTCCCTAACTAGCGGGGCCGTCTACGAGCAGTACTTC,CSARSLTSGAVYEQYF
TRBJ2-3,TRBD2,many,TRBV6-2/TRBV6-3,TGTGCCAGCAGTTACCTCGGGACTAGCGGAGATACGCAGTATTTT,CASSYLGTSGDTQYF
TRBJ2-1,TRBD2,many,TRBV25-1,TGTGCCACCTCTTTCCGGAAGGGACTAGGACACAATGAGCAGTTCTTC,CATSFRKGLGHNEQFF
TRBJ1-4,NA,many,TRBV7-2,TGTGCCAGCAGCTTATTTCTGGGGGAAAAACTGTTTTTT,CASSLFLGEKLFF
TRBJ2-1,NA,many,TRBV5-1,TGCGCCAGCAGCCTGGATATAACAGGCTTGGGGTTCTTC,CASSLDITGLGFF
TRBJ2-5,NA,many,TRBV29-1,TGCAGCGTTGTTAGTTTGGAGACCCAGTACTTC,CSVVSLETQYF
TRBJ2-1,NA,many,TRBV27,TGTGCCAGCAGTGTCTACAATGAGCAGTTCTTC,CASSVYNEQFF
TRBJ2-1,TRBD1,many,TRBV29-1,TGCAGCGTTGAAGATCCGGGACAGGCAACCTACAATGAGCAGTTCTTC,CSVEDPGQATYNEQFF
TRBJ1-2,TRBD1,NA,TRBV5-1,TGCGCCAGCAGCCCGGGACAGGAGGGGTATGGCTACACCTTC,CASSPGQEGYGYTF
TRBJ2-1,NA,many,TRBV3-1,TGTGCCAGCAGCCAAGACGAGAATAGCGTCGACAATGAGCAGTTCTTC,CASSQDENSVDNEQFF
TRBJ1-1,NA,many,TRBV29-1,TGCAGCGTTGGTGCTCCGAACACTGAAGCTTTCTTT,CSVGAPNTEAFF
TRBJ2-2,TRBD1,many,TRBV12-3/TRBV12-4,TGTGCCAGCAGTTTGGACCTCTGGACAGGCCCCACCGGGGAGCTGTTTTTT,CASSLDLWTGPTGELFF
TRBJ2-1,TRBD2,many,TRBV11-1,TGTGCCAGCAGCTTAGACCCCGGGAGGGCCCACAATGAGCAGTTCTTC,CASSLDPGRAHNEQFF
TRBJ2-1,NA,few,TRBV7-7,TGTGCTAGCAGTCGGGACTCTCCGGGCGGTGAGCAGTTCTTC,CASSRDSPGGEQFF
TRBJ1-2,NA,many,TRBV29-1,TGCAGCGTGAGGGGACTAGATGGCTACACCTTC,CSVRGLDGYTF
TRBJ1-2,NA,NA,TRBV10-3,TGTGCCATCAGGAGGGCAGTCGATGGCTACACCTTC,CAIRRAVDGYTF
TRBJ2-2,NA,many,TRBV7-2,TGTGCCAGCAGCAAAAGGGACTCGAACACCGGGGAGCTGTTTTTT,CASSKRDSNTGELFF
TRBJ2-7,NA,many,TRBV9,TGTGCCAGCAGCTCCGGACGGGGTTCCTACGAGCAGTACTTC,CASSSGRGSYEQYF
TRBJ1-2,NA,NA,TRBV12-1,TGTGCCAGCAGTCCCAGGTCCGAGATCTATGGCTACACCTTC,CASSPRSEIYGYTF
TRBJ1-4,NA,many,TRBV2,TGTGCCAGCAGGCAGTCTAATGAAAAACTGTTTTTT,CASRQSNEKLFF
TRBJ2-5,NA,NA,TRBV6-1,TGTGCCAGCAGTGAAGTCTTGAGGGAGACCCAGTACTTC,CASSEVLRETQYF
TRBJ2-2,TRBD2,few,TRBV4-3,TGCGCCAGCAGGCCTGGGGGACTAAAAGCCGGGGAGCTGTTTTTT,CASRPGGLKAGELFF
TRBJ2-5,NA,many,TRBV5-6,TGTGCCAGCAGACCTCTATCCCAGGGTGGAGAGACCCAGTACTTC,CASRPLSQGGETQYF
TRBJ2-7,TRBD2,few,TRBV4-1,TGCGCCAGCAGCCAGGGACTAGCGGGAGTTCCCTACGAGCAGTACTTC,CASSQGLAGVPYEQYF
TRBJ1-6,NA,many,TRBV20-1,TGCAGTGCTGCAAGGTTGACCGAGAATTCACCCCTCCACTTT,CSAARLTENSPLHF
TRBJ2-5,NA,few,TRBV18,TGTGCCAGCTCACCACCGTCAGGGGCCCAAGAGATCCAGTACTTC,CASSPPSGAQEIQYF
TRBJ1-2,NA,many,TRBV4-1,TGCGCCAGCAGCCAAGTTTCCGACACCTTCTATGGCTACACCTTC,CASSQVSDTFYGYTF
TRBJ2-3,TRBD2,few,TRBV5-1,TGCGCCAGCAGCTTGGCACGACTAGCGGGGGGGCAAGATACGCAGTATTTT,CASSLARLAGGQDTQYF
TRBJ2-5,TRBD2,many,TRBV7-6,TGTGCCAGCAGCCGGACTAGCGGATGGGTGACCCAGTACTTC,CASSRTSGWVTQYF